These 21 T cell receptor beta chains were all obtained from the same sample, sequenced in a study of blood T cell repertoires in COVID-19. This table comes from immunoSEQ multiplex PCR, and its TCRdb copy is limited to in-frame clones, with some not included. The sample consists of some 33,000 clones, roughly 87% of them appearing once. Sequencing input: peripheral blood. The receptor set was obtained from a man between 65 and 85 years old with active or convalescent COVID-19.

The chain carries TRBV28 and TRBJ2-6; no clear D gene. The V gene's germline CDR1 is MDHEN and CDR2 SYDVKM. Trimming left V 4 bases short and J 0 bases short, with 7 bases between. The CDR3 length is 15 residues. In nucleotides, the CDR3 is TGTGCCAGCAGTTCCGTGAGCTCTGGGGCCAACGTCCTGACTTTC. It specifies CASSSVSSGANVLTF.

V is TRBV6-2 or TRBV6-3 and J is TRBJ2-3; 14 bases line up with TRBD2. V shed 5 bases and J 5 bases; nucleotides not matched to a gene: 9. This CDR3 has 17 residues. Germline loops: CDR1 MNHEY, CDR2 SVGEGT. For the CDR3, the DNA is TGTGCCAGCAGTACGGGACTAGCGGGGGCCCGGGGAGATACGCAGTATTTT. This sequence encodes CASSTGLAGARGDTQYF.

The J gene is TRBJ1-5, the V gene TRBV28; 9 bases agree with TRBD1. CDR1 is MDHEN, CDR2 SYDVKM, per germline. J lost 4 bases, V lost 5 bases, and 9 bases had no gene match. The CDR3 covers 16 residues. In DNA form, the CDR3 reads TGTGCCAGCAGTCGACAGGGGGGGACGTGGAATCAGCCCCAGCATTTT. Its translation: CASSRQGGTWNQPQHF.

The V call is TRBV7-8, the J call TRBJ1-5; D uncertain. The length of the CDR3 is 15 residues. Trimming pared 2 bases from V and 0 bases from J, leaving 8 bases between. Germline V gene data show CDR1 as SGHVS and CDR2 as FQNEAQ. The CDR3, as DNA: TGTGCCAGCAGCTTACGGAGGAATAGCAATCAGCCCCAGCATTTT. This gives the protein CASSLRRNSNQPQHF.

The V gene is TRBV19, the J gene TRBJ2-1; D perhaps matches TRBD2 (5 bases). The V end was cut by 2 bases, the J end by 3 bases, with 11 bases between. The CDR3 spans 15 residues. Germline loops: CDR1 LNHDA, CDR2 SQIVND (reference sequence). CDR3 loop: CASSIRLGSYNEQFF. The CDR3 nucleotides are TGTGCCAGTAGTATAAGATTGGGGAGCTACAATGAGCAGTTCTTC.

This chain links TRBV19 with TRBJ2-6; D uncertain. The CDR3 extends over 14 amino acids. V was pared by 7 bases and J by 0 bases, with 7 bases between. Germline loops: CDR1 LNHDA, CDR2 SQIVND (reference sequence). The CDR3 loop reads CASTRGSGANVLTF. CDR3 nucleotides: TGTGCCAGTACCAGAGGCTCTGGGGCCAACGTCCTGACTTTC.

The CDR3 nucleotides are TGTGCCAGCTCACGGGGACAGCAAGAGACCCAGTACTTC. Protein: CASSRGQQETQYF. The chain combines TRBV18 with TRBJ2-5, with 7 bases lining up with TRBD1. With V trimmed by 4 bases and J by 2 bases, 1 base remained unmatched. Germline V lookup: CDR1 KGHSH, CDR2 LQKENI. The length of the CDR3 is 13 residues.

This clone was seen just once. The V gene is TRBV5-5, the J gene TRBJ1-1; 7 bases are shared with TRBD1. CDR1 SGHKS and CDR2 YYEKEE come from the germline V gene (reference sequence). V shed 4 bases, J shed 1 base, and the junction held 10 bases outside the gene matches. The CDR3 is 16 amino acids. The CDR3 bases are TGTGCCAGCAGCCTATCTCTTAGACAGGGGAACACTGAAGCTTTCTTT. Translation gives CASSLSLRQGNTEAFF. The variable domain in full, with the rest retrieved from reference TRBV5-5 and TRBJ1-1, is DAGVTQSPTHLIKTRGQQVTLRCSPISGHKSVSWYQQVLGQGPQFIFQYYEKEERGRGNFPDRFSARQFPNYSSELNVNALLLGDSALYLCASSLSLRQGNTEAFFGQGTRLTVV.

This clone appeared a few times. The CDR3 reads CASSVVGTSFAEQYF. The CDR3 nucleotides are TGTGCCAGCAGCGTAGTAGGGACTAGCTTCGCCGAGCAGTACTTC. This rearrangement joins TRBV9 to TRBJ2-7, with 9 bases fitting TRBD2. This CDR3 contains 15 residues. After removal of 0 bases from V and 6 bases from J, the junction contained 7 bases not matched to a gene. Germline assignment: CDR1 SGDLS and CDR2 YYNGEE.

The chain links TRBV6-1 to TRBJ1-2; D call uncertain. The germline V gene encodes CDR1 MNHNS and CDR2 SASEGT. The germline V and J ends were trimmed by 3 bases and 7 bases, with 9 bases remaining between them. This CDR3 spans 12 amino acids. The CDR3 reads CASSDRGFGYTF. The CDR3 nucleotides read TGTGCCAGCAGTGATAGAGGGTTTGGCTACACCTTC.

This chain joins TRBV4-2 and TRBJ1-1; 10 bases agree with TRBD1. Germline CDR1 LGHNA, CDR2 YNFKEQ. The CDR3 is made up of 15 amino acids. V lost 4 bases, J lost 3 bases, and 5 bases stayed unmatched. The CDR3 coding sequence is TGTGCCAGCAGCCCCCCCGGGACAGGGGACACTGAAGCTTTCTTT. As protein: CASSPPGTGDTEAFF.

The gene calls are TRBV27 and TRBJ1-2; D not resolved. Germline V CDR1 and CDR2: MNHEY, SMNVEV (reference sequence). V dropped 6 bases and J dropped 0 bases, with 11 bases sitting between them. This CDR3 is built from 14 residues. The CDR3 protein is CASSPGWTNYGYTF. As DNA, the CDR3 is TGTGCCAGCAGCCCCGGGTGGACTAACTATGGCTACACCTTC.

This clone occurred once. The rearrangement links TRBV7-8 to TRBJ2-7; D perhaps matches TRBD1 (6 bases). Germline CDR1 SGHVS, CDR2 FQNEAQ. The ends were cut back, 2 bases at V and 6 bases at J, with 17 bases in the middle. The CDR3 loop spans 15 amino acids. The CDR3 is CASSLLDSGPGEQYF. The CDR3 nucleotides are TGTGCCAGCAGCTTACTGGACAGCGGACCCGGCGAGCAGTACTTC.

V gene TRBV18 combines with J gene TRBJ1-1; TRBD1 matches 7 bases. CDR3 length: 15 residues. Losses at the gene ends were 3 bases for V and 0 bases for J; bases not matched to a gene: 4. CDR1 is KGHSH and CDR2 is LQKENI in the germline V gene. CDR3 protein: CASSPLDRVNTEAFF. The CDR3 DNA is TGTGCCAGCTCACCTTTAGACAGGGTGAACACTGAAGCTTTCTTT. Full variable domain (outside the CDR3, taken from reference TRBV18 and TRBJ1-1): NAGVMQNPRHLVRRRGQEARLRCSPMKGHSHVYWYRQLPEEGLKFMVYLQKENIIDESGMPKERFSAEFPKEGPSILRIQQVVRGDSAAYFCASSPLDRVNTEAFFGQGTRLTVV.

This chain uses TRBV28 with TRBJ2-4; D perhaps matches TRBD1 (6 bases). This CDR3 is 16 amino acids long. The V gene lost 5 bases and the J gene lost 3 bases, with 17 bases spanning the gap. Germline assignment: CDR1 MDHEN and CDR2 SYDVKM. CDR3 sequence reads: CASSPRWGRDKNIQYF. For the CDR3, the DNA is TGTGCCAGCAGTCCAAGGTGGGGGCGAGACAAAAACATTCAGTACTTC.

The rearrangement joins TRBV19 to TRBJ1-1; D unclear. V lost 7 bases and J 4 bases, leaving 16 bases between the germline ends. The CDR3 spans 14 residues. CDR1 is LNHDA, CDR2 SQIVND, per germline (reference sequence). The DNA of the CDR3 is TGTGCCAGTACCCTCCGAGGGAAGGGCACTGAAGCTTTCTTT. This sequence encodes CASTLRGKGTEAFF. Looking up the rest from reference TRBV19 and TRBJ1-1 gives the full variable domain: DGGITQSPKYLFRKEGQNVTLSCEQNLNHDAMYWYRQDPGQGLRLIYYSQIVNDFQKGDIAEGYSVSREKKESFPLTVTSAQKNPTAFYLCASTLRGKGTEAFFGQGTRLTVV.

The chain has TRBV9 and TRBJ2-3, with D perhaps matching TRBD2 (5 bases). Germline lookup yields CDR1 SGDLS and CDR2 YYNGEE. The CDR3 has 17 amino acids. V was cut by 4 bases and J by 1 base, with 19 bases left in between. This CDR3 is CASSPEGWTSRTDTQYF. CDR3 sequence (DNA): TGTGCCAGCAGCCCAGAAGGTTGGACTTCTCGCACAGATACGCAGTATTTT. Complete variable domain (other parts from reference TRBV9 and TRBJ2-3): DSGVTQTPKHLITATGQRVTLRCSPRSGDLSVYWYQQSLDQGLQFLIQYYNGEERAKGNILERFSAQQFPDLHSELNLSSLELGDSALYFCASSPEGWTSRTDTQYFGPGTRLTVL.

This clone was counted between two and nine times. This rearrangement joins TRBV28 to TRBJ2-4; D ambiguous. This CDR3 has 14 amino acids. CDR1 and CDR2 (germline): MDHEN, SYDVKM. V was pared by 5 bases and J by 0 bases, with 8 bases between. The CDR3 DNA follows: TGTGCCAGCAGTGGAGTTCTAGCCAAAAACATTCAGTACTTC. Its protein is CASSGVLAKNIQYF.

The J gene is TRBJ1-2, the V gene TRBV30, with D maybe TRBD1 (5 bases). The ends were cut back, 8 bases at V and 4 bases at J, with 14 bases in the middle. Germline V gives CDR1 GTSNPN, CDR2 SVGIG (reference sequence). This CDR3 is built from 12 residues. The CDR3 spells CARLDSSYGYTF. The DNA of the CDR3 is TGTGCCCGACTCGACAGTAGCTATGGCTACACCTTC.

The DNA of the CDR3 is TGTGCCAGCAGTCGCCAGGGGGCGGGTTACGGCTACACCTTC. Translated: CASSRQGAGYGYTF. The V gene is TRBV6-5, the J gene TRBJ1-2, with 8 positions matching TRBD1. The length of the CDR3 is 14 residues. From germline, CDR1 is MNHEY and CDR2 SVGAGI. V was clipped by 5 bases and J by 8 bases; unmatched bases: 10.

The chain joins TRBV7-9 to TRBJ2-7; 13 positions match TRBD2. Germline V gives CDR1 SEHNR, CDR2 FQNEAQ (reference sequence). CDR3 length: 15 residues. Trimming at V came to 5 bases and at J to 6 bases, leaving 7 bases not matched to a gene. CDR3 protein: CASSLPTSGGFEQYF. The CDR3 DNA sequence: TGTGCCAGCAGCCTCCCGACTAGCGGGGGGTTCGAGCAGTACTTC.